The text below deals with one T cell receptor beta chain. Its specificity is not known. Treatment in this sample: approximately nine-day PBMC culture with coronavirus spike peptide pools or control peptides (ViraFEST assay). Antigen-specific T cells were expanded with peptide pools by ViraFEST, and TCRs were then sequenced. This entry comes from a study of vaccination and CD4 T cells after COVID-19. At the Johns Hopkins FTIC core, DNA taken from cultured CD4+ T cells was sequenced by way of the Oncomine TCR Beta short-read assay. TCRdb reprocessed the PCR reads via MiXCR and lists one record per CDR3 protein. The data contain about 15,000 distinct CDR3 sequences, approximately 73% of them singletons. CDR1 and CDR2 from the germline V gene are MNHEY and SMNVEV (reference sequence). The V end was cut by 6 bases, the J end by 0 bases, with 11 bases between. The CDR3 loop spans 15 amino acids.

The specimen was CD4+ T cells from blood, cultured in vitro. The sequence was obtained from a human donor who had recovered from COVID-19. This chain links TRBV27 with TRBJ1-4; D may be TRBD1 (6 bases). The CDR3 protein is CASSSGDSTNEKLFF. The DNA of the CDR3 is TGTGCCAGCAGCTCAGGGGATTCAACTAATGAAAAACTGTTTTTT.